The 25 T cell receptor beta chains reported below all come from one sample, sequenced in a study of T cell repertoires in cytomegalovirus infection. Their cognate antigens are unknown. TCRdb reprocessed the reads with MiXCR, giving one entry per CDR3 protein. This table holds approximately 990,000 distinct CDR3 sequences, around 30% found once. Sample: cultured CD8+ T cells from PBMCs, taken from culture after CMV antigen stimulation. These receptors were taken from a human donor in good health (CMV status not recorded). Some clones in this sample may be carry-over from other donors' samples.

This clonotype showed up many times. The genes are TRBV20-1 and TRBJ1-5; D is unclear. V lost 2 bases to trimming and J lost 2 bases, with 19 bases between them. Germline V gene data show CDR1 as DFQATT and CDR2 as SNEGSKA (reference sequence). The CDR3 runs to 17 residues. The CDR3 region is CSARRRVGGSGNQPQHF. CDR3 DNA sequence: TGCAGTGCTAGACGGAGGGTTGGAGGGAGTGGCAATCAGCCCCAGCATTTT.

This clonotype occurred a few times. The DNA for the CDR3 is TGTGCCAGCAGCTCCGGGCCCGGGCAGTTCTTC. Amino acids: CASSSGPGQFF. The chain links TRBV7-9 to TRBJ2-1, with D hard to call. The V end lost 4 bases, the J end lost 12 bases, and 10 bases lay between the germline ends. Per the germline V gene, CDR1 is SEHNR and CDR2 is FQNEAQ (reference sequence). The CDR3 runs 11 residues.

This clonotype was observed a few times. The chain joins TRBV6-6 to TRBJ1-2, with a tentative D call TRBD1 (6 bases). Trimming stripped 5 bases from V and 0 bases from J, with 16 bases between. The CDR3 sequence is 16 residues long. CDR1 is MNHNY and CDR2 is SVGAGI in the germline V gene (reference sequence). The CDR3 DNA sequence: TGTGCCAGCAGTGTCGTGGACAGCCCCTCTAACTATGGCTACACCTTC. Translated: CASSVVDSPSNYGYTF.

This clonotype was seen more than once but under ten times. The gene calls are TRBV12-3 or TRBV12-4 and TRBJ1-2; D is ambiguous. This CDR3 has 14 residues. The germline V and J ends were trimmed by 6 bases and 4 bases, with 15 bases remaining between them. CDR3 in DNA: TGTGCCAGCAGCCAAGATGGCCTGGGCTATGGCTACACCTTC. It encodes CASSQDGLGYGYTF.

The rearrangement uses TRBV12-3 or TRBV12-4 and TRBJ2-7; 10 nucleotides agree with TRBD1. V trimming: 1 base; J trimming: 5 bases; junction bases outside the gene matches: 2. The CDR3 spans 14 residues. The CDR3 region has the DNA TGTGCCAGCAGTTTAGTGGACAGGGGGGACGAGCAGTACTTC. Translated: CASSLVDRGDEQYF.

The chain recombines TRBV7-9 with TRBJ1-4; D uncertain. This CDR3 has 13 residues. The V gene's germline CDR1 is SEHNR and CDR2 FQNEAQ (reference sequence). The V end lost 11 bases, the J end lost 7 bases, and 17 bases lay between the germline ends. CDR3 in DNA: TGTGCCCTTCCGGGTGAGACGGGTGAAAAACTGTTTTTT. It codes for CALPGETGEKLFF.

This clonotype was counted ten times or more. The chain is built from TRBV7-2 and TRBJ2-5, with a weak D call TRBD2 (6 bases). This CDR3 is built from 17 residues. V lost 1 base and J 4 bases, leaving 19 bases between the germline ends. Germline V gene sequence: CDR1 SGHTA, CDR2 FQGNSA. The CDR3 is CASSLEPLRRGGETQYF. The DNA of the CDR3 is TGTGCCAGCAGCTTAGAGCCCCTGAGGAGGGGAGGAGAGACCCAGTACTTC.

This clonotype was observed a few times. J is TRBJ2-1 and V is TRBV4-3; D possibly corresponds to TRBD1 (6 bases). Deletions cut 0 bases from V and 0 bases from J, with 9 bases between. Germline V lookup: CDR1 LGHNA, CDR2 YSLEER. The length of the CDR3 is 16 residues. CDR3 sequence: CASSQDWGPSYNEQFF. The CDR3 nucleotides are TGCGCCAGCAGCCAAGATTGGGGGCCCTCCTACAATGAGCAGTTCTTC.

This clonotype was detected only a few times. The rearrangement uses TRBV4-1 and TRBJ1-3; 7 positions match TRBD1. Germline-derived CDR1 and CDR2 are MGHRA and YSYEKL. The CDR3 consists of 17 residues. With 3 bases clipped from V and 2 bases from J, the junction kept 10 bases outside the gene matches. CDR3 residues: CASSQAITQGAGNTIYF. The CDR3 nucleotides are TGCGCCAGCAGCCAGGCTATTACCCAGGGGGCTGGAAACACCATATATTTT.

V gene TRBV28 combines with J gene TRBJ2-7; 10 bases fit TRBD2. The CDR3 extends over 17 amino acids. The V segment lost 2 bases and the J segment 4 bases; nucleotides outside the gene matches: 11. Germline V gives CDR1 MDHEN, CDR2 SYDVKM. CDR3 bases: TGTGCCAGCAGTTTAGGTTCGGGGCTAGCGGGGGTATACGAGCAGTACGTC. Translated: CASSLGSGLAGVYEQYV.

The CDR3 here is CASGRLAGEQYV. DNA for the CDR3: TGTGCCAGCGGTCGACTAGCGGGGGAGCAGTACGTC. The chain combines TRBV6-5 with TRBJ2-7; 11 bases match TRBD2. This CDR3 has 12 residues. Germline V gene lookup returns CDR1 MNHEY and CDR2 SVGAGI. Losses at the gene ends were 8 bases for V and 7 bases for J; bases not matched to a gene: 4.

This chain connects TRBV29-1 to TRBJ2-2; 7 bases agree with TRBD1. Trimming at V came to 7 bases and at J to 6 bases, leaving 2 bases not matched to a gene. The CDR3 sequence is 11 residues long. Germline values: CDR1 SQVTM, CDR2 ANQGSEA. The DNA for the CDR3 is TGCAGCGGAGGGACAGCCGGGGAGCTGTTTTTT. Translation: CSGGTAGELFF.

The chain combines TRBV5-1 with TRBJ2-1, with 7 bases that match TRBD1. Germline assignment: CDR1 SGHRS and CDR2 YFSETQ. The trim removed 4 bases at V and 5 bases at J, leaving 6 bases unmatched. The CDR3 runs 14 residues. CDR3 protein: CASSKDRPDNEQFF. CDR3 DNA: TGCGCCAGCAGCAAGGACAGGCCAGACAATGAGCAGTTCTTC.

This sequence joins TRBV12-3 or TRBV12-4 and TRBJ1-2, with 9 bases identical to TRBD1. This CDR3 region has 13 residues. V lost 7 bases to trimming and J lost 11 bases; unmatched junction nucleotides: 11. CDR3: CASTSPGQGVYTF. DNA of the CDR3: TGTGCCAGCACTTCCCCGGGACAGGGTGTGTACACCTTC.

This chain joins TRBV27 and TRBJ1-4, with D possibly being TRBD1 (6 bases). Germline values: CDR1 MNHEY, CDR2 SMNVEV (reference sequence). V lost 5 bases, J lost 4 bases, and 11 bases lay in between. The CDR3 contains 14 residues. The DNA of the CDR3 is TGTGCCAGCAGTCCAAGGGGGGATAATGAAAAACTGTTTTTT. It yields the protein CASSPRGDNEKLFF.

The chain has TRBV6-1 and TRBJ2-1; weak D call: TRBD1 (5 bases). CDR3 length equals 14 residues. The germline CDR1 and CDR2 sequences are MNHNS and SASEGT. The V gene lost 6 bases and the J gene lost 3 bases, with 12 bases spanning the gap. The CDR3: CASSRQSYYNEQFF. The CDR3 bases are TGTGCCAGCAGCCGACAGTCTTACTACAATGAGCAGTTCTTC.

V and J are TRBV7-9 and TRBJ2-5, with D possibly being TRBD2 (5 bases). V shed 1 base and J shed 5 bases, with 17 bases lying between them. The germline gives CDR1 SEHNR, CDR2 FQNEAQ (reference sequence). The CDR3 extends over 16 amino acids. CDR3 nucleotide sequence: TGTGCCAGCAGCTTAGAGGAGGAGCTGTCTAGGGAGACCCAGTACTTC. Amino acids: CASSLEEELSRETQYF.

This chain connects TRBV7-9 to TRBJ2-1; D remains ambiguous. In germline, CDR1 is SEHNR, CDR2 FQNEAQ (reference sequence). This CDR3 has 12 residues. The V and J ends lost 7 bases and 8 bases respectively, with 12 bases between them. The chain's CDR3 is CASTLRTDEQFF. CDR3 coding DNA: TGTGCCAGCACCTTGCGTACGGATGAGCAGTTCTTC. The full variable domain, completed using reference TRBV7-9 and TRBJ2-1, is DTGVSQNPRHKITKRGQNVTFRCDPISEHNRLYWYRQTLGQGPEFLTYFQNEAQLEKSRLLSDRFSAERPKGSFSTLEIQRTEQGDSAMYLCASTLRTDEQFFGPGTRLTVL.

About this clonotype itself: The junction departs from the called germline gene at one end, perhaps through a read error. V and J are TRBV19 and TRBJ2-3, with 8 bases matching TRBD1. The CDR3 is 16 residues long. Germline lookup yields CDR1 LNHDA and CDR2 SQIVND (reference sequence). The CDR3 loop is CVSSKLRQGTTDTQYF. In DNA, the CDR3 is TGTGTCAGTAGTAAACTGCGACAGGGGACCACAGATACGCAGTATTTT.

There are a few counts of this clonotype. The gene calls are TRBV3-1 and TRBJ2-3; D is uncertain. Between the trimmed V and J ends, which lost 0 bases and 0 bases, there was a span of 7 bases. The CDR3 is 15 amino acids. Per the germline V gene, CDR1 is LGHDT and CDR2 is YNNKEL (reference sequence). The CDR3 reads CASSQDLASTDTQYF. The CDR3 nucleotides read TGTGCCAGCAGCCAAGATCTGGCTAGCACAGATACGCAGTATTTT.

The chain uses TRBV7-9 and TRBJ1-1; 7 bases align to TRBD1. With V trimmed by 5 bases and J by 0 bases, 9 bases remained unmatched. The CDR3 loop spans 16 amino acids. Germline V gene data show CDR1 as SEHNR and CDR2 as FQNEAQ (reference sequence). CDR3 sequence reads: CASSHGQATLNTEAFF. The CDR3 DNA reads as TGTGCCAGCAGCCACGGACAGGCGACCTTGAACACTGAAGCTTTCTTT.

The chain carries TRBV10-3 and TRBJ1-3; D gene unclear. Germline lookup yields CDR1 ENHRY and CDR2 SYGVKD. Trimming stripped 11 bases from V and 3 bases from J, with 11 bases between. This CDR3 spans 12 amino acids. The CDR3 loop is CALEWSGNTIYF. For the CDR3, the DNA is TGTGCCCTTGAATGGAGTGGAAACACCATATATTTT.

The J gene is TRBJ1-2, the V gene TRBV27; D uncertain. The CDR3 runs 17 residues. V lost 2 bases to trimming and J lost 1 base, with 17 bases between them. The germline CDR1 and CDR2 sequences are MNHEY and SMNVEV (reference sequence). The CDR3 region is CASSLIRTGNLNYGYTF. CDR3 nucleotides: TGTGCCAGCAGTTTAATCCGGACCGGCAATCTTAACTATGGCTACACCTTC.

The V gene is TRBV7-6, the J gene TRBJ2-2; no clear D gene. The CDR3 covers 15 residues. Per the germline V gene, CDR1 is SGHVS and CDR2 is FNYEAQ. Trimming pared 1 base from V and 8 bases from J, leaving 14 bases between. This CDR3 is CASSLELGVGGELFF. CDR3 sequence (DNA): TGTGCCAGCAGCTTAGAGCTTGGCGTAGGAGGGGAGCTGTTTTTT.

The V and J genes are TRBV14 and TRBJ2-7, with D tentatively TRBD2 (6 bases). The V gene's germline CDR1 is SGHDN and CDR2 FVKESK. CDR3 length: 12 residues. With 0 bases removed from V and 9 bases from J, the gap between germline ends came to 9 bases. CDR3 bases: TGTGCCAGCAGCCAAGAAGGGGACTGGCAGTACTTC. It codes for CASSQEGDWQYF.